This paragraph covers one T cell receptor beta chain sequence. Clones were sequenced by immunoSEQ multiplex PCR, and TCRdb holds only the in-frame ones, with some missing. The sample records around 53,000 clones, roughly 90% being singletons. The data belong to a study of T cell changes during pregnancy in multiple sclerosis. This TCR derives from a female donor with multiple sclerosis, enrolled in a pregnancy study. Source: CD8+ T cells from peripheral blood mononuclear cells, taken before pregnancy.

The chain's CDR3 is CASSQSQGSGANVLTF. The CDR3 bases are TGCGCCAGCAGCCAATCCCAGGGATCCGGGGCCAACGTCCTGACTTTC. The chain joins TRBV4-3 to TRBJ2-6; TRBD1 is a possible D gene (5 bases). Looked up from germline, CDR1 is LGHNA and CDR2 is YSLEER. The CDR3 is 16 amino acids. Trimming removed 2 bases at V and 4 bases at J, with 12 bases between.